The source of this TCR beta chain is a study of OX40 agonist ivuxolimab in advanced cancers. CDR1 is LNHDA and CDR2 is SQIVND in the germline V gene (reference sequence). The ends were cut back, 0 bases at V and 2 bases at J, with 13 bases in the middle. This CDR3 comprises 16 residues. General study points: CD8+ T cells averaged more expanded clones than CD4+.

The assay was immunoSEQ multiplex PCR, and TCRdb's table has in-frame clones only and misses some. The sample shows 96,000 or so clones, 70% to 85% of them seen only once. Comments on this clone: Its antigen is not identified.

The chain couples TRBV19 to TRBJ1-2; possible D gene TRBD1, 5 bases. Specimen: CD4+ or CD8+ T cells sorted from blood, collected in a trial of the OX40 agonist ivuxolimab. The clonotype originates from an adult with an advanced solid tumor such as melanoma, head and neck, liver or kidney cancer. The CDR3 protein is CASSIDLLGLNYGYTF. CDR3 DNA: TGTGCCAGTAGTATAGATCTGCTGGGACTGAACTATGGCTACACCTTC.